These 14 T cell receptor beta chains came from one sample sequenced in a study of blood T cell repertoires in COVID-19. Assay: immunoSEQ multiplex PCR; the TCRdb copy retains only in-frame clones and omits some. The table records 70,000 to 75,000 clones, 70% to 80% of them present only once. Sample: peripheral blood. These receptors came from a man aged 60-69 years with active or convalescent COVID-19.

CDR3: CSASTGGQGNSPLHF. CDR3 nucleotide sequence: TGCAGTGCTAGTACCGGGGGACAGGGAAATTCACCCCTCCACTTT. V usage is TRBV20-1 and J usage is TRBJ1-6; 9 bases map to TRBD1. With V trimmed by 3 bases and J by 7 bases, 7 bases remained unmatched. The CDR3 covers 15 residues. Looked up from germline, CDR1 is DFQATT and CDR2 is SNEGSKA (reference sequence).

The rearrangement joins TRBV7-9 to TRBJ2-5; D unclear. The CDR3 is 16 residues long. The V end was cut by 1 base, the J end by 4 bases, with 16 bases between. Germline lookup yields CDR1 SEHNR and CDR2 FQNEAQ (reference sequence). This CDR3 reads CASSLGMPSSRETQYF. CDR3 bases: TGTGCCAGCAGCTTAGGAATGCCTAGTAGTCGAGAGACCCAGTACTTC.

In its sample, this clone was seen once. V usage is TRBV5-1 and J usage is TRBJ2-7; 9 nucleotides agree with TRBD1. The CDR3 runs 15 residues. CDR1 is SGHRS, CDR2 YFSETQ, per germline. The trim removed 4 bases at V and 5 bases at J, leaving 10 bases unmatched. Here the CDR3 DNA reads TGCGCCAGCAGCCACAGTTCGGGACAGGGCCACGAGCAGTACTTC. This gives the protein CASSHSSGQGHEQYF.

CDR3 protein: CASSIPRGPYNEQFF. For the CDR3, the DNA is TGTGCCAGTAGTATCCCGCGGGGACCATACAATGAGCAGTTCTTC. The V and J genes are TRBV19 and TRBJ2-1, with a tentative D call TRBD2 (6 bases). The V end lost 3 bases, the J end lost 4 bases, and 13 bases lay between the germline ends. Germline V lookup: CDR1 LNHDA, CDR2 SQIVND (reference sequence). CDR3 length: 15 amino acids.

The J gene is TRBJ2-3, the V gene TRBV7-9; 10 bases align to TRBD2. Per the germline V gene, CDR1 is SEHNR and CDR2 is FQNEAQ (reference sequence). The trim removed 5 bases at V and 0 bases at J, leaving 5 bases unmatched. The CDR3 is 16 amino acids. The CDR3 reads CASSPASGGSTDTQYF. CDR3 coding DNA: TGTGCCAGCAGCCCGGCTAGCGGGGGAAGCACAGATACGCAGTATTTT. The whole variable domain, remainder taken from reference TRBV7-9 and TRBJ2-3, is DTGVSQNPRHKITKRGQNVTFRCDPISEHNRLYWYRQTLGQGPEFLTYFQNEAQLEKSRLLSDRFSAERPKGSFSTLEIQRTEQGDSAMYLCASSPASGGSTDTQYFGPGTRLTVL.

The chain recombines TRBV5-1 with TRBJ1-1; 8 bases agree with TRBD1. V was pared by 5 bases and J by 1 base, with 7 bases of the junction left unmatched. This CDR3 region has 15 residues. Germline V CDR1 and CDR2: SGHRS, YFSETQ. The CDR3 DNA reads as TGCGCCAGCAGTCAGACCGGGACAGGGAACACTGAAGCTTTCTTT. Its protein is CASSQTGTGNTEAFF. Combining the CDR3 with reference TRBV5-1 and TRBJ1-1 gives the whole variable domain KAGVTQTPRYLIKTRGQQVTLSCSPISGHRSVSWYQQTPGQGLQFLFEYFSETQRNKGNFPGRFSGRQFSNSRSEMNVSTLELGDSALYLCASSQTGTGNTEAFFGQGTRLTVV.

V usage is TRBV5-6 and J usage is TRBJ1-3, with unresolved D. Germline values: CDR1 SGHDT, CDR2 YYEEEE. The CDR3 has 17 amino acids. V was clipped by 0 bases and J by 0 bases, with 13 bases between them. The CDR3 protein is CASSLAPDSDSGNTIYF. Here the CDR3 DNA reads TGTGCCAGCAGCTTGGCCCCCGACTCTGACTCTGGAAACACCATATATTTT.

The rearrangement uses TRBV2 and TRBJ1-2; TRBD1 aligns across 7 bases. The germline V gene encodes CDR1 SNHLY and CDR2 FYNNEI. The CDR3 is 15 residues long. The V segment lost 4 bases and the J segment 6 bases; nucleotides outside the gene matches: 11. The CDR3 DNA follows: TGTGCCAGCAGTGTTACTACCGCAGGGGGAGATGGCTACACCTTC. Translating gives CASSVTTAGGDGYTF. The complete variable domain, with remaining parts taken from reference TRBV2 and TRBJ1-2, reads EPEVTQTPSHQVTQMGQEVILRCVPISNHLYFYWYRQILGQKVEFLVSFYNNEISEKSEIFDDQFSVERPDGSNFTLKIRSTKLEDSAMYFCASSVTTAGGDGYTFGSGTRLTVV.

The chain employs TRBV28 and TRBJ1-2, with 7 bases fitting TRBD1. V trimming: 6 bases; J trimming: 6 bases; junction bases outside the gene matches: 7. The CDR3 totals 13 residues. The germline CDR1 and CDR2 sequences are MDHEN and SYDVKM. CDR3: CASSKTGRHGYTF. The CDR3 region has the DNA TGTGCCAGCAGCAAGACAGGGAGGCATGGCTACACCTTC.

V usage is TRBV4-2 and J usage is TRBJ1-4; D is possibly TRBD1 (5 bases). CDR3 length: 19 amino acids. V lost 0 bases, J lost 5 bases, and 22 bases lay in between. Per the germline V gene, CDR1 is LGHNA and CDR2 is YNFKEQ. The CDR3 loop reads CASSQDGGAFIGGNEKLFF. CDR3 sequence (DNA): TGTGCCAGCAGCCAAGATGGAGGGGCGTTCATCGGGGGAAATGAAAAACTGTTTTTT.

CDR3 amino acids: CASSKTGDGYGYTF. DNA for the CDR3: TGTGCCAGTAGCAAAACAGGGGATGGCTATGGCTACACCTTC. The rearrangement uses TRBV19 and TRBJ1-2; 7 bases agree with TRBD1. Per germline, CDR1 LNHDA and CDR2 SQIVND (reference sequence). The V gene end was trimmed by 6 bases and the J gene end by 4 bases; junction bases not matched to a gene: 8. The CDR3 consists of 14 residues. Complete variable domain (other parts from reference TRBV19 and TRBJ1-2): DGGITQSPKYLFRKEGQNVTLSCEQNLNHDAMYWYRQDPGQGLRLIYYSQIVNDFQKGDIAEGYSVSREKKESFPLTVTSAQKNPTAFYLCASSKTGDGYGYTFGSGTRLTVV.

The chain couples TRBV19 to TRBJ1-1, with TRBD1 identical over 8 bases. Unmatched junction bases numbered 7, after V lost 6 bases and J lost 1 base. The germline CDR1 and CDR2 sequences are LNHDA and SQIVND (reference sequence). This CDR3 spans 15 amino acids. The CDR3 loop is CASRQPGQGNTEAFF. The CDR3 DNA reads TGTGCCAGTAGACAACCCGGACAGGGGAACACTGAAGCTTTCTTT. Together with reference TRBV19 and TRBJ1-1, the CDR3 gives the full variable domain: DGGITQSPKYLFRKEGQNVTLSCEQNLNHDAMYWYRQDPGQGLRLIYYSQIVNDFQKGDIAEGYSVSREKKESFPLTVTSAQKNPTAFYLCASRQPGQGNTEAFFGQGTRLTVV.

The chain has TRBV9 and TRBJ2-1; 8 bases align to TRBD2. The ends lost 0 bases at V and 7 bases at J; junction bases unmatched: 6. CDR1 SGDLS and CDR2 YYNGEE come from the germline V gene. The CDR3 extends over 15 amino acids. The CDR3 sequence is CASSVEVAGLNEQFF. DNA of the CDR3: TGTGCCAGCAGCGTAGAGGTAGCGGGGTTGAATGAGCAGTTCTTC.

The genes are TRBV21-1 and TRBJ2-5; TRBD2 is the table's D call, not checked against the DNA. TRBV21-1 is noted as a pseudogene. The CDR3 sequence is 16 residues long. The CDR3 DNA is TGTGCCAGCAGCAAACATCGGGGGCGGGGGCAAGAGACCCAGTACTTC. This sequence encodes CASSKHRGRGQETQYF.